A single sample is the source of the 15 T cell receptor beta chains below, sequenced in a study of memory CD4+ T cells and cytomegalovirus serostatus. The protocol was immunoSEQ multiplex PCR, while the TCRdb copy is restricted to in-frame clones and leaves out a portion. The sample lists about 56,000 clones; around 80% were seen once. The sort gate was single viable CD3+CD4+CD8-CD45RO+ cells for memory CD4+ T cells. Sequenced sample: memory CD4+ T cells from blood. All receptors come from an adult in good health and CMV-seronegative.

The chain joins TRBV10-3 to TRBJ2-5; D is unresolved. V lost 10 bases, J lost 5 bases, and 20 bases lay in between. Germline V lookup: CDR1 ENHRY, CDR2 SYGVKD. The CDR3 is made up of 14 amino acids. The CDR3 loop is CATTSPTGSETQYF. The DNA of the CDR3 is TGTGCCACCACATCTCCAACCGGATCGGAGACCCAGTACTTC.

This chain joins TRBV6-5 and TRBJ2-2; D is undetermined. The CDR3 loop spans 15 amino acids. In germline, CDR1 is MNHEY, CDR2 SVGAGI. The V gene lost 1 base and the J gene lost 0 bases, with 6 bases spanning the gap. The CDR3 DNA is TGTGCCAGCAGTTACTTGCCTCCGAACACCGGGGAGCTGTTTTTT. Its translation: CASSYLPPNTGELFF.

J is TRBJ1-6 and V is TRBV6-1, with D perhaps matching TRBD1 (5 bases). The CDR3 totals 14 residues. Per germline, CDR1 MNHNS and CDR2 SASEGT. The V end lost 8 bases, the J end lost 8 bases, and 16 bases lay between the germline ends. The CDR3 sequence: CASLLGLMDSPLHF. The CDR3 coding sequence is TGTGCCAGCCTATTGGGACTGATGGATTCACCCCTCCACTTT.

The chain carries TRBV5-1 and TRBJ1-1; D possibly corresponds to TRBD1 (6 bases). Looked up from germline, CDR1 is SGHRS and CDR2 is YFSETQ. V lost 1 base and J 6 bases, leaving 19 bases between the germline ends. CDR3 size: 16 residues. The CDR3 loop reads CASSLRADRRVAEAFF. The DNA of the CDR3 is TGCGCCAGCAGCTTGAGGGCAGACAGGAGAGTCGCTGAAGCTTTCTTT.

The chain uses TRBV4-3 and TRBJ2-1; D might be TRBD1 (5 bases). V lost 0 bases and J lost 10, with 10 bases in between. Germline CDR1 LGHNA, CDR2 YSLEER. This CDR3 region has 13 residues. The CDR3 sequence is CASSQDRNREQFF. In DNA form, the CDR3 reads TGCGCCAGCAGCCAAGATAGAAACAGGGAGCAGTTCTTC.

The rearrangement uses TRBV6-5 and TRBJ1-5; weak D call: TRBD1 (5 bases). Trimming removed 0 bases from V and 5 bases from J, with 5 bases in between. The CDR3 consists of 13 residues. The V gene's germline CDR1 is MNHEY and CDR2 SVGAGI. The CDR3 DNA sequence: TGTGCCAGCAGTTACTCCAGGGATCAGCCCCAGCATTTT. Amino acid sequence: CASSYSRDQPQHF.

The J gene is TRBJ2-3, the V gene TRBV11-2, with D possibly called TRBD1 or TRBD2 (7 bases each). The length of the CDR3 is 15 residues. Trimming shortened V by 3 bases and J by 4 bases, and 14 bases separated the two germline ends. Germline lookup yields CDR1 SGHAT and CDR2 FQNNGV. The CDR3 sequence is CASSFLRGGSDTQYF. The CDR3 coding sequence is TGTGCCAGCAGCTTCCTCAGGGGGGGGTCAGATACGCAGTATTTT.

The gene calls are TRBV11-2 and TRBJ1-2; 10 nucleotides agree with TRBD1. The germline gives CDR1 SGHAT, CDR2 FQNNGV. The CDR3 sequence is 16 residues long. V gave up 5 bases and J gave up 8 bases; unmatched junction bases: 14. The CDR3 sequence: CASSRIGDRGRRGYTF. DNA for the CDR3: TGTGCCAGCAGCCGGATCGGCGACAGGGGGCGCCGGGGCTACACCTTC.

The chain combines TRBV15 with TRBJ2-1; 7 positions match TRBD2. The ends lost 5 bases at V and 3 bases at J; junction bases unmatched: 7. The CDR3 sequence is 15 residues long. Looked up from germline, CDR1 is LNHNV and CDR2 is YYDKDF (reference sequence). The CDR3, as DNA: TGTGCCACCAGCCCCCGAGCGGGGAGCTACAATGAGCAGTTCTTC. It translates to CATSPRAGSYNEQFF.

The chain is built from TRBV7-2 and TRBJ2-4; unclear D gene. This CDR3 has 13 amino acids. Trimming pared 5 bases from V and 9 bases from J, leaving 14 bases between. Germline CDR1 reads SGHTA; CDR2 reads FQGNSA. The DNA for the CDR3 is TGTGCCAGCAGCCCCTGGAAGGCGCCCATTCAGTACTTC. This sequence encodes CASSPWKAPIQYF.

The chain uses TRBV7-2 and TRBJ2-2; D remains unclear. The length of the CDR3 is 11 residues. V was clipped by 5 bases and J by 8 bases, with 6 bases between them. CDR1 SGHTA and CDR2 FQGNSA come from the germline V gene. The CDR3 region has the DNA TGTGCCAGCAGCCCCGCGGGGGAGCTGTTTTTT. Translating it yields CASSPAGELFF. Full variable domain (remainder filled in from reference TRBV7-2 and TRBJ2-2): GAGVSQSPSNKVTEKGKDVELRCDPISGHTALYWYRQSLGQGLEFLIYFQGNSAPDKSGLPSDRFSAERTGGSVSTLTIQRTQQEDSAVYLCASSPAGELFFGEGSRLTVL.

This clone was picked up a small number of times. The chain recombines TRBV4-2 with TRBJ2-7, with D hard to call. The CDR3 contains 14 residues. The germline gives CDR1 LGHNA, CDR2 YNFKEQ. V was cut by 1 base and J by 2 bases, with 9 bases left in between. CDR3 loop: CASSQGGITYEQYF. The CDR3 DNA sequence: TGTGCCAGCAGCCAAGGCGGAATAACCTACGAGCAGTACTTC.

The chain has TRBV5-1 and TRBJ1-2, with 7 bases aligning to TRBD1. V shed 3 bases, J shed 6 bases, and the junction held 5 bases outside the gene matches. Germline assignment: CDR1 SGHRS and CDR2 YFSETQ. The CDR3 spans 13 residues. The CDR3 region has the DNA TGCGCCAGCAGCTCCACAGGGGTTAATGGCTACACCTTC. It translates to CASSSTGVNGYTF.

The rearrangement uses TRBV4-2 and TRBJ2-6; D call uncertain. Germline loops: CDR1 LGHNA, CDR2 YNFKEQ. This CDR3 is 16 amino acids long. The V end lost 3 bases, the J end lost 0 bases, and 9 bases lay between the germline ends. CDR3: CASSQVSRSGANVLTF. In DNA form, the CDR3 reads TGTGCCAGCAGCCAGGTTTCCCGCTCTGGGGCCAACGTCCTGACTTTC.

The sample holds a few counts of this clone. V usage is TRBV28 and J usage is TRBJ2-7; D unclear. The CDR3 covers 12 residues. Germline loops: CDR1 MDHEN, CDR2 SYDVKM. Between the trimmed V and J ends, which lost 1 base and 3 bases, there was a span of 4 bases. The CDR3 region has the DNA TGTGCCAGCAGTTTATCCGGCTACGAGCAGTACTTC. Protein product: CASSLSGYEQYF.